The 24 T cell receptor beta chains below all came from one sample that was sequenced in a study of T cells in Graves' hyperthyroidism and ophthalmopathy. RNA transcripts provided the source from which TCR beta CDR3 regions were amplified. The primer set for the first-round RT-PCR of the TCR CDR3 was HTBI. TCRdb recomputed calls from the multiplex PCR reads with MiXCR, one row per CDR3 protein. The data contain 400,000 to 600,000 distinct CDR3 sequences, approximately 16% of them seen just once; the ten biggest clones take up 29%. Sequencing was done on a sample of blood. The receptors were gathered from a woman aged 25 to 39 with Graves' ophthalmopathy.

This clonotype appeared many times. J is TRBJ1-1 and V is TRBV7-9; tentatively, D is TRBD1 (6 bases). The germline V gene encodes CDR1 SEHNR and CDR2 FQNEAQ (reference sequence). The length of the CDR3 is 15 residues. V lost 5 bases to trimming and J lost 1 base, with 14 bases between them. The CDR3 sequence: CASSPHGTSNTEAFF. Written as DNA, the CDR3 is TGTGCCAGCAGCCCACACGGGACATCGAACACTGAAGCTTTCTTT.

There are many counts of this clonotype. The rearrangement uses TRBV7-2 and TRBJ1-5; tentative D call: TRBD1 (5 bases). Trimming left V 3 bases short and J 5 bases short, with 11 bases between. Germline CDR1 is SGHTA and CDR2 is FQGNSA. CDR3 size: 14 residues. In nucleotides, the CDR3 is TGTGCCAGCAGCTTCTCGGGGACGGATCAGCCCCAGCATTTT. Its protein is CASSFSGTDQPQHF.

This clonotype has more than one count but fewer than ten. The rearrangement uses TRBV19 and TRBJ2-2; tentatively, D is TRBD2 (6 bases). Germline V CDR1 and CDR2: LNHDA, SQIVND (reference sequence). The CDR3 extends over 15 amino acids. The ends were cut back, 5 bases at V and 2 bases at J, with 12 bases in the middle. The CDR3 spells CASSGGLLNTGELFF. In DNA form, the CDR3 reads TGTGCCAGTAGTGGAGGGCTACTTAACACCGGGGAGCTGTTTTTT. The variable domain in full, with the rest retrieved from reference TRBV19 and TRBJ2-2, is DGGITQSPKYLFRKEGQNVTLSCEQNLNHDAMYWYRQDPGQGLRLIYYSQIVNDFQKGDIAEGYSVSREKKESFPLTVTSAQKNPTAFYLCASSGGLLNTGELFFGEGSRLTVL.

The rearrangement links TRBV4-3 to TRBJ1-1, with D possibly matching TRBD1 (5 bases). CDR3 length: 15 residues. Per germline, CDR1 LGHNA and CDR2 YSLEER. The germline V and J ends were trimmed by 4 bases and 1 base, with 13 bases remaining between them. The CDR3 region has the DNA TGCGCCAGCAGCCCTCGGGGGGGTTGGAACACTGAAGCTTTCTTT. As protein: CASSPRGGWNTEAFF.

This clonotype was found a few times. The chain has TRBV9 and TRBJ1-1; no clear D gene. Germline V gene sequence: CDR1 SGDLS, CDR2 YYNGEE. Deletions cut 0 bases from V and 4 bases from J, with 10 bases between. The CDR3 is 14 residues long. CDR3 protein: CASSVVWGSTEAFF. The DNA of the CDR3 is TGTGCCAGCAGCGTAGTATGGGGAAGCACTGAAGCTTTCTTT.

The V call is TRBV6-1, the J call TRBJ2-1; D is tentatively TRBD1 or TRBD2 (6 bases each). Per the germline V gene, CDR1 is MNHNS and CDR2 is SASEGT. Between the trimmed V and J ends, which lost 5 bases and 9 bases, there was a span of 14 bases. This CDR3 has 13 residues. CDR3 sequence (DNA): TGTGCCAGCAGTTATAGGGGGGAAGGTGAGCAGTTCTTC. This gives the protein CASSYRGEGEQFF.

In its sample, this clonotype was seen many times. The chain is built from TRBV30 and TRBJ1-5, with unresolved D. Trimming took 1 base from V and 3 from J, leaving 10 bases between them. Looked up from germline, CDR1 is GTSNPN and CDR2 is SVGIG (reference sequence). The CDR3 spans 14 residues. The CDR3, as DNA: TGTGCCTGGAGTGCAAAGGGTTTCAATCAGCCCCAGCATTTT. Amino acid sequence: CAWSAKGFNQPQHF.

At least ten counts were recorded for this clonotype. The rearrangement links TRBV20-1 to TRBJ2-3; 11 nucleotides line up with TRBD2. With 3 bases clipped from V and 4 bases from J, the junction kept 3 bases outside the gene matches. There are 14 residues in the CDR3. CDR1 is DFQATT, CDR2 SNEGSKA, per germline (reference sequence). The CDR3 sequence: CSARTSGIADTQYF. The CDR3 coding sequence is TGCAGTGCTAGGACTAGCGGGATCGCAGATACGCAGTATTTT.

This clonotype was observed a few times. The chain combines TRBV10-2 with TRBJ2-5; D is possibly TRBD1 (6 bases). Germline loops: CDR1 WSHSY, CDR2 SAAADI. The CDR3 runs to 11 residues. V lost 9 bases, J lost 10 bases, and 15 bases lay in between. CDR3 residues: CASSQKDSQYF. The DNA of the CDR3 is TGCGCCAGTTCCCAGAAGGACAGCCAGTACTTC.

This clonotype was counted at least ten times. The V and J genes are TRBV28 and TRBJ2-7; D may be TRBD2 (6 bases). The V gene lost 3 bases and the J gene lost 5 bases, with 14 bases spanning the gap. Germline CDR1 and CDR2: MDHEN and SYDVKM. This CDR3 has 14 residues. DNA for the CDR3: TGTGCCAGCAGTTTCGGGGGATGGGGGAACGAGCAGTACTTC. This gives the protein CASSFGGWGNEQYF.

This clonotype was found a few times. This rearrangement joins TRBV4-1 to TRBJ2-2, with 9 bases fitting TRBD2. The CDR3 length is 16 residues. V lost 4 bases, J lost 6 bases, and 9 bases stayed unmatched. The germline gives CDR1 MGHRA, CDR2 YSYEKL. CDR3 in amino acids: CASSLNPGLASGELFF. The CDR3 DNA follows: TGCGCCAGCAGCCTAAATCCGGGACTAGCATCCGGGGAGCTGTTTTTT.

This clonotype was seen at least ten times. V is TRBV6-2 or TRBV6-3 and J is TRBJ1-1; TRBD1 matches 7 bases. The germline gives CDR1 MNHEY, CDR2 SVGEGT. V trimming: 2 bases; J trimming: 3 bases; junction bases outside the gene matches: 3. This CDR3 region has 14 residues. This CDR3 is CASSYVGGHTEAFF. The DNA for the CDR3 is TGTGCCAGCAGTTACGTAGGGGGCCACACTGAAGCTTTCTTT.

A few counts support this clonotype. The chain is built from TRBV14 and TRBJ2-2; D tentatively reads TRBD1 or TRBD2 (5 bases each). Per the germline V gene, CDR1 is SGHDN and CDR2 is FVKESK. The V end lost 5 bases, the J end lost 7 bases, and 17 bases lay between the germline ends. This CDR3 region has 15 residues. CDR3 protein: CASSRTGTSGGELFF. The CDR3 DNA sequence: TGTGCCAGCAGCAGAACCGGGACCTCAGGCGGGGAGCTGTTTTTT. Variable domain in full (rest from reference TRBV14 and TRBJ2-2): EAGVTQFPSHSVIEKGQTVTLRCDPISGHDNLYWYRRVMGKEIKFLLHFVKESKQDESGMPNNRFLAERTGGTYSTLKVQPAELEDSGVYFCASSRTGTSGGELFFGEGSRLTVL.

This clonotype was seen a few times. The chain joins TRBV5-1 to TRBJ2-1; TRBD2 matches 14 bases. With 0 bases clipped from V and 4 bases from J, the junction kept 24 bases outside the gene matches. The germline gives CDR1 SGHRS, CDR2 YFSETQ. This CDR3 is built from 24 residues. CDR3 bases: TGCGCCAGCAGCTTGGGCACTATTTCGTTAGGGACTAGCGGGAGAAGCGGGAAATACAATGAGCAGTTCTTC. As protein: CASSLGTISLGTSGRSGKYNEQFF.

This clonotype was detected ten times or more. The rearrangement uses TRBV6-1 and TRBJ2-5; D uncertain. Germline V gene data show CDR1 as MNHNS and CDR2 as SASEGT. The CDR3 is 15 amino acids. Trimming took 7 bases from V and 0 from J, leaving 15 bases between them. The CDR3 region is CASTLSVGYQETQYF. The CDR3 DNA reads TGTGCCAGCACTTTGTCTGTCGGGTACCAAGAGACCCAGTACTTC.

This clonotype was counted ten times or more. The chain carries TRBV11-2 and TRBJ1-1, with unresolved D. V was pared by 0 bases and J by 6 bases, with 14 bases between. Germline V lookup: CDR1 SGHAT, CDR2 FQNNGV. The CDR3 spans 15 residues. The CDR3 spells CASSLEGAGKPEAFF. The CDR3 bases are TGTGCCAGCAGCTTAGAGGGCGCGGGAAAGCCTGAAGCTTTCTTT.

As DNA, the CDR3 is TGCAGCGTTTTAAGGGGAGGCGAGACCCAGTACTTC. Its translation: CSVLRGGETQYF. The chain has TRBV29-1 and TRBJ2-5, with D possibly being TRBD2 (6 bases). This CDR3 is 12 amino acids long. Trimming left V 5 bases short and J 5 bases short, with 12 bases between. Germline V lookup: CDR1 SQVTM, CDR2 ANQGSEA.

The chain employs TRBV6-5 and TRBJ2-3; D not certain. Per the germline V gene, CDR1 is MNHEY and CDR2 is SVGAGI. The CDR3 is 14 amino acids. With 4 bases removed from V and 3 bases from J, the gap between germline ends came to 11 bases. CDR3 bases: TGTGCCAGCAGTTTGCGCAAGGGAACAGATACGCAGTATTTT. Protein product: CASSLRKGTDTQYF.

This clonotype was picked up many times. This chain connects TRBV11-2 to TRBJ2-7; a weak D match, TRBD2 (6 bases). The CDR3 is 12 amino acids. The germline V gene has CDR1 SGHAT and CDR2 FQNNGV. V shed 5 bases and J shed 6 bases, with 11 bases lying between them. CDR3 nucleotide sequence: TGTGCCAGCAGCCCCCAGGGAGGCGAGCAGTACTTC. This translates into CASSPQGGEQYF.

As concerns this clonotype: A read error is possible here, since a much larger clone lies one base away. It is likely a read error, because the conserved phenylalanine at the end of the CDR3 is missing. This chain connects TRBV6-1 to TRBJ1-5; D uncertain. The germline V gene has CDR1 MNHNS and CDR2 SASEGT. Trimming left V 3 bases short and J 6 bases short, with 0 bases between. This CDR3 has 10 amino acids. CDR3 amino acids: CASSDQPQHL. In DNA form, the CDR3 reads TGTGCCAGCAGTGATCAGCCCCAGCATCTT.

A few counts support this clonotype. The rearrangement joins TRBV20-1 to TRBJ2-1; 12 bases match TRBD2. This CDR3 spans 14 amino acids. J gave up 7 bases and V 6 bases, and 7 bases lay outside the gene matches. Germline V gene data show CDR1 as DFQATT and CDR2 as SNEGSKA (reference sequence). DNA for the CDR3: TGCAGTGCCCTGACTAGCGGGAGAGGTAATGAGCAGTTCTTC. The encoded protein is CSALTSGRGNEQFF.

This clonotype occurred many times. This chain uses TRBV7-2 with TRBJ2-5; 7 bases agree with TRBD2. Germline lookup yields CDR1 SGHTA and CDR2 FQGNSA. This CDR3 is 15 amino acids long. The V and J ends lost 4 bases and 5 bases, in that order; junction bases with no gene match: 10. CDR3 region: CASSSRLAEFETQYF. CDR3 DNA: TGTGCCAGCAGCTCTAGACTAGCCGAGTTTGAGACCCAGTACTTC.

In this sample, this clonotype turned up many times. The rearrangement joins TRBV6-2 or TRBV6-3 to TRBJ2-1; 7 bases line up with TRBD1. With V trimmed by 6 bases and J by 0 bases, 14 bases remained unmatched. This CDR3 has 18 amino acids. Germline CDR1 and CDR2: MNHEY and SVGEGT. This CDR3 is CASRPADRVPSSYNEQFF. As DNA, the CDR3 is TGTGCCAGCAGACCCGCAGACAGGGTACCGAGCTCCTACAATGAGCAGTTCTTC.

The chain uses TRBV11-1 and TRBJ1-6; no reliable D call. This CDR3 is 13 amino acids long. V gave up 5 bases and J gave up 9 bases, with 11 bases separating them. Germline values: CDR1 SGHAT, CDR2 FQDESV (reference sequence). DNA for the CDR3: TGTGCCAGCAGCACAAAGGGCGGTTCACCCCTCCACTTT. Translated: CASSTKGGSPLHF.